A selection of T cell receptor beta chains follows, all from one sample in a study of blood T cell repertoires in COVID-19. Sequenced by immunoSEQ multiplex PCR; TCRdb stores in-frame clones only, minus some. Of a few hundred thousand clones listed, around 89% are singletons. What was sequenced was peripheral blood. The receptor set was obtained from a middle-aged man with acute or convalescent COVID-19. Each CDR3 is given with its conserved first and last residue. The D gene is left open where the match is weak. Size values are once, few and many counts, or a class for expanded clones, and some rows have none.

TRBV19	.	TRBJ1-1	.	CASSIYGTEAFF	TGTGCCAGTAGTATTTACGGCACTGAAGCTTTCTTT
TRBV2	once	TRBJ2-7	.	CASTLRSLEQYF	TGTGCCAGCACCCTCAGGTCCCTGGAGCAGTACTTC
TRBV19	.	TRBJ2-4	.	CASSIQENIQYF	TGTGCCAGTAGTATCCAGGAAAACATTCAGTACTTC
TRBV28	.	TRBJ1-4	TRBD1	CASSGQGFEKLFF	TGTGCCAGCAGTGGACAGGGATTTGAAAAACTGTTTTTT
TRBV6-6	.	TRBJ2-5	.	CASTRGGRETQYF	TGTGCCAGCACCCGGGGAGGCCGAGAGACCCAGTACTTC
TRBV6-2/TRBV6-3	few	TRBJ1-5	TRBD1	CASSYDNRGLNQPQHF	TGTGCCAGCAGTTATGACAACAGGGGGCTCAATCAGCCCCAGCATTTT
TRBV7-2	.	TRBJ2-7	TRBD2	CASSPQSGVSSYEQYF	TGTGCCAGCAGCCCCCAAAGCGGGGTGAGCTCCTACGAGCAGTACTTC
TRBV27	.	TRBJ2-1	TRBD2	CASSVLPGTSGINEQFF	TGTGCCAGCAGTGTATTACCTGGGACTAGCGGAATCAATGAGCAGTTCTTC
TRBV9	.	TRBJ2-5	TRBD1	CASSRQGAETQYF	TGTGCCAGCAGCCGACAGGGAGCGGAGACCCAGTACTTC
TRBV27	.	TRBJ2-7	.	CASSFTGISYEQYF	TGTGCCAGCAGTTTTACAGGGATCTCCTACGAGCAGTACTTC
TRBV27	.	TRBJ2-2	.	CASRQYNSLAHPGKMFF	TGTGCCAGCAGGCAATATAACAGTTTAGCCCACCCAGGGAAGATGTTTTTT
TRBV5-1	.	TRBJ2-1	.	CASSKTPGYNEQFF	TGCGCCAGCAGCAAAACCCCCGGTTACAATGAGCAGTTCTTC
TRBV19	.	TRBJ2-7	TRBD1	CASSKGQPRNEQYF	TGTGCCAGTAGTAAGGGACAGCCCCGGAACGAGCAGTACTTC
TRBV6-6	.	TRBJ1-3	TRBD1	CASRTGQGSSGNTIYF	TGTGCCAGCAGAACCGGACAGGGGAGCTCTGGAAACACCATATATTTT
TRBV15	once	TRBJ2-1	.	CATSRDPRGANEQFF	TGTGCCACCAGCAGAGATCCCAGGGGGGCGAATGAGCAGTTCTTC
TRBV4-1	.	TRBJ2-4	TRBD1	CASSQGDREGVLAKNIQYF	TGCGCCAGCAGCCAAGGGGACAGGGAAGGGGTCCTGGCCAAAAACATTCAGTACTTC
TRBV24-1	.	TRBJ2-1	.	CATSDLVGEGGRQFF	TGTGCCACCAGTGATTTAGTCGGGGAGGGGGGGCGGCAGTTCTTC
TRBV28	once	TRBJ1-6	.	CASRVSSDNSPLHF	TGTGCCAGCAGGGTTTCCTCGGATAATTCACCCCTCCACTTT
TRBV5-4	.	TRBJ2-7	TRBD2	CASSQGLAGVSYEQYF	TGTGCCAGCAGCCAGGGACTAGCGGGAGTCTCCTACGAGCAGTACTTC
TRBV9	once	TRBJ2-3	.	CASSVGLRGNTDTQYF	TGTGCCAGCAGCGTAGGGTTAAGGGGGAACACAGATACGCAGTATTTT
TRBV19	.	TRBJ2-1	TRBD2	CASSISRTRVFNEQFF	TGTGCCAGTAGTATTAGTAGGACTAGGGTATTTAATGAGCAGTTCTTC
TRBV14	.	TRBJ1-2	TRBD1	CASSPGQDYGYTF	TGTGCCAGCAGCCCAGGACAGGACTATGGCTACACCTTC
TRBV18	.	TRBJ2-2	TRBD1	CASRQGVSTGELFF	TGTGCCAGCCGACAGGGGGTGAGCACCGGGGAGCTGTTTTTT
TRBV19	.	TRBJ1-3	.	CASIQVLGGNTIYF	TGTGCCAGTATCCAGGTTCTCGGTGGAAACACCATATATTTT
TRBV27	.	TRBJ2-1	TRBD2	CASYPRRGVYNEQFF	TGTGCCAGCTACCCGCGGCGGGGGGTCTACAATGAGCAGTTCTTC
TRBV3-1/TRBV3-2	once	TRBJ2-2	TRBD2	CASSQEYFTSGNTGELFF	TGTGCCAGCAGCCAAGAGTACTTTACTAGCGGTAACACCGGGGAGCTGTTTTTT
TRBV28	.	TRBJ1-1	.	CASSPPRGQGGTEAFF	TGTGCCAGCAGTCCGCCCCGGGGACAAGGGGGAACTGAAGCTTTCTTT
TRBV5-4	.	TRBJ1-1	.	CASSFQGTTEAFF	TGTGCCAGCAGCTTTCAAGGGACTACTGAAGCTTTCTTT